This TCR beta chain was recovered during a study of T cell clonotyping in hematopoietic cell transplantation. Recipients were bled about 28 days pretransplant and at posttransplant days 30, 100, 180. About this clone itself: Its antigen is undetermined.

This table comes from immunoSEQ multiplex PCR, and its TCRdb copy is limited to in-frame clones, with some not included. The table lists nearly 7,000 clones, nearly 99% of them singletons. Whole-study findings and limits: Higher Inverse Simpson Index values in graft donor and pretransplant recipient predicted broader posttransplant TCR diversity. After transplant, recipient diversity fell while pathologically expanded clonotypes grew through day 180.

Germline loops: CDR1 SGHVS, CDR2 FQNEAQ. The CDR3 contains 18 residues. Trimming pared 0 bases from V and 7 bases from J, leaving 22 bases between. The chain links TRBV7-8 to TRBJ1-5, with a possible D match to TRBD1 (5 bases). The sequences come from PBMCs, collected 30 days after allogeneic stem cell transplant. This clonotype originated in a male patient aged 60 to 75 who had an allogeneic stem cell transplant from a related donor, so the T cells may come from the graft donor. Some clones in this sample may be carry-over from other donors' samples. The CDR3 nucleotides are TGTGCCAGCAGCTTAGCTTGGGCAGGGTCTCGAGATAGGCAGCCCCAGCATTTT. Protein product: CASSLAWAGSRDRQPQHF.